This entry features one TCR beta chain sequence. The antigen remains undetermined. Here immunoSEQ multiplex PCR was the method, and the copy in TCRdb shows in-frame clones only, minus some. The data contain around 160,000 clones, about 90% of them singletons. These data come from a study of T cell responses to AZD1222 COVID-19 vaccine. Whole-study results and caveats: Repertoire sampling was restricted to post-peak T cell response timepoints. CD4 TCRs linked to vaccination spanned spike, dominating at 160-218 and 743-854. Clonal diversity was possibly underestimated, and white British individuals and females predominated among donors.

The germline V gene encodes CDR1 SGHNT and CDR2 YENEEA. The CDR3 spans 13 residues. The V gene lost 2 bases and the J gene lost 4 bases, with 8 bases spanning the gap. Second-dose schedules of about 4 or about 12 weeks were combined. This receptor was obtained from an adult who received the AZD1222 COVID-19 vaccine. The sequences come from peripheral blood, collected 28 days after the second AZD1222 dose. The chain combines TRBV11-3 with TRBJ1-2; D ambiguous. The chain's CDR3 is CASSLKLIYGYTF. The CDR3 DNA reads TGTGCCAGCAGCTTAAAATTGATCTATGGCTACACCTTC.